These T cell receptor beta chains were read from a single sample in a study of T-cell memory formation after mild COVID-19. TCRdb processed the 5' RACE reads anew with MiXCR; each CDR3 protein has one entry. The data hold 300,000 to 350,000 distinct CDR3 sequences, with approximately 14% observed a single time. Sequenced sample: PBMCs or a T cell subset sorted from them (not recorded which). These TCRs come from a man aged 18 to 29 who had mild COVID-19 (a few samples of this study predate the infection). Cell type and time point are not known. The CDR3 runs from the conserved cysteine through the conserved F or W. D genes are given only for firm matches. Clone size is shown for a subset of rows, as once, few, many or a class of expanded clone.

clone_size j_call v_call d_call cdr3_length cdr3_nt cdr3_aa
few TRBJ1-5 TRBV2 TRBD1 13 TGTGCCAGCAGTGCGACAGGGAGTCAGCCCCAGCATTTT CASSATGSQPQHF
few TRBJ1-6 TRBV15 TRBD1 15 TGTGCCACCAGCCCCCGGGACAGGGGGTTTTCACCCCTCCACTTT CATSPRDRGFSPLHF
many TRBJ1-4 TRBV20-1 TRBD1 11 TGTCTCGGACAGGGTAATGAAAAACTGTTTTTT CLGQGNEKLFF
few TRBJ2-7 TRBV7-2 TRBD1 14 TGTGCCAGCAGCTTTCTCAGGGGGCAGGGGGAGCAGTACTTC CASSFLRGQGEQYF
NA TRBJ2-1 TRBV7-9 NA 16 TGTGCCAGCAATGCCCTTACCCGACAGGGGAGGGGTGAGCAGTTCTTC CASNALTRQGRGEQFF
many TRBJ1-4 TRBV7-2 NA 15 TGTGCCAGCAGCTTAGGGTTCAACAGGGCCGAAAAACTGTTTTTT CASSLGFNRAEKLFF
few TRBJ2-5 TRBV6-1 NA 15 TGTGCCAGCAGTGAAGACCTTACAGTAGAAAAGACCCAGTACTTC CASSEDLTVEKTQYF
few TRBJ2-1 TRBV7-9 TRBD2 16 TGTGCCAGCAGTTCGCCGGGACTAGGGATCTACAATGAGCAGTTCTTC CASSSPGLGIYNEQFF
NA TRBJ2-2 TRBV11-2 NA 15 TGTGCCAGCAGCCACCCCGGGGCCGCGAGAGGGGAGCTGTTTTTT CASSHPGAARGELFF
few TRBJ1-2 TRBV5-1 NA 14 TGCGCCAGCACTATGGATGAGGGGGGGCATGGCTACACCTTC CASTMDEGGHGYTF
few TRBJ1-2 TRBV28 NA 16 TGTGCCAGCACCCAGGTGGGACGGGTCTTTTGGTATGGCTACACCTTC CASTQVGRVFWYGYTF
few TRBJ1-1 TRBV7-9 NA 15 TGTGCCAGCAGCCAAGGGACGGTCGAGAACACTGAAGCTTTCTTT CASSQGTVENTEAFF
many TRBJ2-3 TRBV7-2 NA 12 TGTGCCAGCAGTTACAGCACAGATACGCAGTATTTT CASSYSTDTQYF
many TRBJ2-7 TRBV11-2 NA 15 TGTGCCAGCAGCTCGGAGTTGAATGACCGCTACGAGCAGTACTTC CASSSELNDRYEQYF
NA TRBJ1-4 TRBV4-1 NA 14 TGCGCCAGCGGCGATGGATGGCGCCTCGAAAAACTGTTTTTT CASGDGWRLEKLFF
many TRBJ1-1 TRBV5-1 NA 15 TGCGCCAGCAGCTTGTCTTACGGGGCGGACACTGAAGCTTTCTTT CASSLSYGADTEAFF
NA TRBJ1-5 TRBV12-2 NA 18 TGTGCAAGTCGCTTAGCGACATCGGACAGGGGGCTCTGGCAGCCCCAGCATTTT CASRLATSDRGLWQPQHF
NA TRBJ2-1 TRBV7-2 NA 13 TGTGCCAGCAGCTTATCCGGGAGAAATGAGCAGTTCTTC CASSLSGRNEQFF
NA TRBJ1-6 TRBV25-1 TRBD1 16 TGTGCCAGCAGCCTCCGGGACAGCCTAGCTGATTCACCCCTCCACTTT CASSLRDSLADSPLHF
few TRBJ1-1 TRBV7-9 TRBD1 15 TGTGCCAGCTCCATTTCGCAGGGGGCTGAAACTGAAGCTTTCTTT CASSISQGAETEAFF
NA TRBJ2-7 TRBV18 TRBD2 14 TGTGCCAGCTCAACTAGCGGGGGTTTTTACGAGCAGTACTTC CASSTSGGFYEQYF
few TRBJ2-7 TRBV6-6 NA 14 TGTGCCAGCAGTCCCACAGGATTGCCTGCCGAGCAGTACTTC CASSPTGLPAEQYF
once TRBJ1-4 TRBV7-8 NA 14 TGTGCCAGCAGCTTAGCGGGGGGGAAGGAAAAACTGTTTTTT CASSLAGGKEKLFF
few TRBJ1-6 TRBV10-3 NA 16 TGTGCCATCAGTGAGTCGACAGGTACCCTTAATTCACCCCTCCACTTT CAISESTGTLNSPLHF